Sequencing of this T cell receptor (beta chain) was carried out in a study of glioma-infiltrating T cells after dendritic cell vaccination. The time point was: after dendritic cell vaccination, including at tumor progression/relapse. Before vaccination, two weeks after the third vaccination, and at progression, PBMC were collected. Measured with immunoSEQ multiplex PCR; TCRdb has only the in-frame clones, and not every one. Among 50,000 to 55,000 clones listed, approximately 90% were seen once. The receptor was isolated from a human donor with glioblastoma. The sample in question was blood, obtained after dendritic cell vaccination.

The CDR3: CASSLENRRNYGYTF. The CDR3, as DNA: TGTGCCAGCAGCTTGGAAAACAGGCGCAACTATGGCTACACCTTC. The chain uses TRBV5-4 and TRBJ1-2, with D perhaps TRBD1 (5 bases). The germline gives CDR1 SGHNT, CDR2 YYREEE (reference sequence). V lost 0 bases and J lost 2, with 11 bases in between. The CDR3 is 15 residues long.